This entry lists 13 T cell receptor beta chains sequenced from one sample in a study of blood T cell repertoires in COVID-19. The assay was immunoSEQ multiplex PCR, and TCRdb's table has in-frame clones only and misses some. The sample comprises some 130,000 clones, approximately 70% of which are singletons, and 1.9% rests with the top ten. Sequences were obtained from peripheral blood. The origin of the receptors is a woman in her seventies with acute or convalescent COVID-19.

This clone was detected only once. DNA for the CDR3: TGTGCCAGCAGCGCGGGACTAGCGGGAGGGGAAGACTACGAGCAGTACTTC. The encoded protein is CASSAGLAGGEDYEQYF. This chain links TRBV2 with TRBJ2-7; the match to TRBD2 covers 16 bases. Per germline, CDR1 SNHLY and CDR2 FYNNEI. V lost 6 bases to trimming and J lost 3 bases; unmatched junction nucleotides: 8. This CDR3 has 17 residues.

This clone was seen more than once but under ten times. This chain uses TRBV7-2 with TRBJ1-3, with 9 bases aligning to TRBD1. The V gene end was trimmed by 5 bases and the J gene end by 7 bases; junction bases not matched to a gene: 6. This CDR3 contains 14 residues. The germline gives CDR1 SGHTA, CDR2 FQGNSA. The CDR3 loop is CASSQGDRGNTIYF. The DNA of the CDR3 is TGTGCCAGCAGCCAAGGAGACAGGGGGAACACCATATATTTT. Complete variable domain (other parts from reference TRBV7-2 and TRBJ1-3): GAGVSQSPSNKVTEKGKDVELRCDPISGHTALYWYRQSLGQGLEFLIYFQGNSAPDKSGLPSDRFSAERTGGSVSTLTIQRTQQEDSAVYLCASSQGDRGNTIYFGEGSWLTVV.

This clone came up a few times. The CDR3 spells CASSRNRAVNTEAFF. Here the CDR3 DNA reads TGCGCCAGCAGCCGCAACAGGGCCGTGAACACTGAAGCTTTCTTT. This chain uses TRBV5-1 with TRBJ1-1, with a tentative D call TRBD1 (6 bases). Trimming took 4 bases from V and 0 from J, leaving 13 bases between them. The CDR3 has 15 amino acids. Germline V gene data show CDR1 as SGHRS and CDR2 as YFSETQ. Complete variable domain (other parts from reference TRBV5-1 and TRBJ1-1): KAGVTQTPRYLIKTRGQQVTLSCSPISGHRSVSWYQQTPGQGLQFLFEYFSETQRNKGNFPGRFSGRQFSNSRSEMNVSTLELGDSALYLCASSRNRAVNTEAFFGQGTRLTVV.

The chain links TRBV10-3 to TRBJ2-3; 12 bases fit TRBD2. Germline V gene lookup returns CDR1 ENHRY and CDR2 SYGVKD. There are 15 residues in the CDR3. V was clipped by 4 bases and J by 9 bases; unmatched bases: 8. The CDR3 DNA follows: TGTGCCATCAGTGGGCTAGCGGGGGGGGCGGAAACGCAGTATTTT. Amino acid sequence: CAISGLAGGAETQYF.

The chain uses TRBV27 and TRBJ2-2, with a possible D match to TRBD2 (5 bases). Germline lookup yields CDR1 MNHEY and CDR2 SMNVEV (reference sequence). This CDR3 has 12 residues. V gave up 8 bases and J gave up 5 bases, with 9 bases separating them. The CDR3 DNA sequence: TGTGCCAGCGTCTCGGGGACCGGGGAGCTGTTTTTT. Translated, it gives CASVSGTGELFF.

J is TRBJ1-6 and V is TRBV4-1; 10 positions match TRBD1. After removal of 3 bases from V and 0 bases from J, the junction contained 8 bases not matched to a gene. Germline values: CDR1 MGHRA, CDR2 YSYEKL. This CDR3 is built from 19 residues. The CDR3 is CASSQEDRGQSSYNSPLHF. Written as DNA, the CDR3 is TGCGCCAGCAGCCAGGAAGACAGGGGGCAAAGCTCCTATAATTCACCCCTCCACTTT.

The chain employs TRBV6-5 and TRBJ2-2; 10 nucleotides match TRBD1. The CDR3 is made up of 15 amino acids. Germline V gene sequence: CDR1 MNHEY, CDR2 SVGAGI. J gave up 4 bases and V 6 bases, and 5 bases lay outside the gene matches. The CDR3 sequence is CASRARQGATGELFF. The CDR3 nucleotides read TGTGCCAGCAGGGCTAGACAGGGGGCCACCGGGGAGCTGTTTTTT.

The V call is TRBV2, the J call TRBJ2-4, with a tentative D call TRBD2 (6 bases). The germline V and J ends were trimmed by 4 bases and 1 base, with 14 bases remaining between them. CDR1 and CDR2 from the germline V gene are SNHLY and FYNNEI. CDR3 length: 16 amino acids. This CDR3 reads CASSAWGDWAKNIQYF. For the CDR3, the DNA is TGTGCCAGCAGTGCGTGGGGGGATTGGGCCAAAAACATTCAGTACTTC. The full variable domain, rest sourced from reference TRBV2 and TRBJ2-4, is EPEVTQTPSHQVTQMGQEVILRCVPISNHLYFYWYRQILGQKVEFLVSFYNNEISEKSEIFDDQFSVERPDGSNFTLKIRSTKLEDSAMYFCASSAWGDWAKNIQYFGAGTRLSVL.

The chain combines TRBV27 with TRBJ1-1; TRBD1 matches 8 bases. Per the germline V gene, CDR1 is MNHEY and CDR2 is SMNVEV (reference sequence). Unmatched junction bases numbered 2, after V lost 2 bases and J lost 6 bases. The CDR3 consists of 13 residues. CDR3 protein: CASSLTQGAEAFF. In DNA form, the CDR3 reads TGTGCCAGCAGTTTAACACAGGGGGCTGAAGCTTTCTTT.

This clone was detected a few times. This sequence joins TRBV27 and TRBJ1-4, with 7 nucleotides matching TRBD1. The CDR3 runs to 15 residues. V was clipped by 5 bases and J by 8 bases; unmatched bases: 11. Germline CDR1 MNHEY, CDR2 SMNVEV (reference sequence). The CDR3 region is CASSEGQRVREKLFF. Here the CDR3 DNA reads TGTGCCAGCAGTGAGGGACAGAGGGTTCGCGAAAAACTGTTTTTT.

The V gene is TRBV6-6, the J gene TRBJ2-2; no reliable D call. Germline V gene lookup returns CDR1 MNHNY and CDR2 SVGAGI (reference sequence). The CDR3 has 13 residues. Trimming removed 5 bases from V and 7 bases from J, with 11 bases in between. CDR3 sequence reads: CASSPAHHGELFF. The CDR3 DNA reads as TGTGCCAGCAGTCCCGCACACCACGGGGAGCTGTTTTTT.

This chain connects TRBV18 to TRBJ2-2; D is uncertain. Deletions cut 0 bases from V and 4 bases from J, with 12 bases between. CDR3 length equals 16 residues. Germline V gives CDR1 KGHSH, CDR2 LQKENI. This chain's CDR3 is CASSPPVRVRTGELFF. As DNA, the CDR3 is TGTGCCAGCTCACCACCGGTACGGGTTCGCACCGGGGAGCTGTTTTTT.

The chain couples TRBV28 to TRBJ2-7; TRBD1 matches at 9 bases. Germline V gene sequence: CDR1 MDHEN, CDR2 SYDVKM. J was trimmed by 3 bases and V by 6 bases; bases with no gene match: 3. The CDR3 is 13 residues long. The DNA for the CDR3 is TGTGCCAGCAGAAAGACAGGGGGCTACGAGCAGTACTTC. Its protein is CASRKTGGYEQYF. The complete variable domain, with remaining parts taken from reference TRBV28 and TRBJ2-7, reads DVKVTQSSRYLVKRTGEKVFLECVQDMDHENMFWYRQDPGLGLRLIYFSYDVKMKEKGDIPEGYSVSREKKERFSLILESASTNQTSMYLCASRKTGGYEQYFGPGTRLTVT.